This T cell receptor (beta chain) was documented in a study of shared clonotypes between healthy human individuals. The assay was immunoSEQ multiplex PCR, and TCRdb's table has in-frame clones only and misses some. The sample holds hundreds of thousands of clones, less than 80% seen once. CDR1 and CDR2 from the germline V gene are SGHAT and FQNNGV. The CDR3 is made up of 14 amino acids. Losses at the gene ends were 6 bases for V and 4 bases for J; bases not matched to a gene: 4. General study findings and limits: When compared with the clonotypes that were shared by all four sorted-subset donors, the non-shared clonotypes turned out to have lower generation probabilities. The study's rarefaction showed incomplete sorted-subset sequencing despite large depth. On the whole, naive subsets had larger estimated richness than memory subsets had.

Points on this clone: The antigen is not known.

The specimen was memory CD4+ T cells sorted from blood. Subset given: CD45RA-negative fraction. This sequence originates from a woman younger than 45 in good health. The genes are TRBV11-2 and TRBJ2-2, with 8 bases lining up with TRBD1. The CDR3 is CASSRGQGTGELFF. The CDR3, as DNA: TGTGCCAGCAGTCGCGGACAGGGCACCGGGGAGCTGTTTTTT.